This T cell receptor beta chain was sequenced in a study of blood T cell repertoires in COVID-19. Across the study: Spain, Italy and the United States supplied samples that represented acute and convalescent COVID-19. From T cells, B-cell-depleted T cells, or PBMCs came the material, which was cDNA or gDNA.

Authors' processing steps: Cell counts per sample came from amplifying reference gene primers. Only in-frame clones appear in the TCRdb table, and some are missing; sequencing was by immunoSEQ multiplex PCR. D and trimming come from the DNA, and the V and J calls and clone size come from that table. The sample consists of 120,000 to 150,000 clones, approximately 92% of them appearing once. The V and J ends lost 0 bases and 1 base respectively, with 10 bases between them. There are 16 residues in the CDR3. Per germline, CDR1 LGHNA and CDR2 YSLEER. The V and J genes are TRBV4-3 and TRBJ2-4, with D possibly being TRBD2 (5 bases). The sample comprised peripheral blood. The TCR sequence derives from a woman aged 55 to 70 with active COVID-19. As DNA, the CDR3 is TGCGCCAGCAGCCAAGAAGCGGCCGGTGCCAAAAACATTCAGTACTTC. It specifies CASSQEAAGAKNIQYF.